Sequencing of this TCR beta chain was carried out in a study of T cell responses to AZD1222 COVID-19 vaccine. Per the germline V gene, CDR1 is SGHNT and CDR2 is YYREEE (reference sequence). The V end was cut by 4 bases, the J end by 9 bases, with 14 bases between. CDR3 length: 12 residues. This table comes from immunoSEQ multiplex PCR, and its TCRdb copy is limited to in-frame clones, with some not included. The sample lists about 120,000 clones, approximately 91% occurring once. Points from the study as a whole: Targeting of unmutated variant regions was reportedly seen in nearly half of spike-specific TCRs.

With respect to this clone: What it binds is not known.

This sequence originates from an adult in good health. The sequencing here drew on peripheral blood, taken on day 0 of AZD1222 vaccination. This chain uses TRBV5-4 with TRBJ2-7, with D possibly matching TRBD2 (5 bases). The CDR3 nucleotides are TGTGCCAGCAGCACTGACTACGCCCGGCAGTACTTC. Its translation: CASSTDYARQYF.